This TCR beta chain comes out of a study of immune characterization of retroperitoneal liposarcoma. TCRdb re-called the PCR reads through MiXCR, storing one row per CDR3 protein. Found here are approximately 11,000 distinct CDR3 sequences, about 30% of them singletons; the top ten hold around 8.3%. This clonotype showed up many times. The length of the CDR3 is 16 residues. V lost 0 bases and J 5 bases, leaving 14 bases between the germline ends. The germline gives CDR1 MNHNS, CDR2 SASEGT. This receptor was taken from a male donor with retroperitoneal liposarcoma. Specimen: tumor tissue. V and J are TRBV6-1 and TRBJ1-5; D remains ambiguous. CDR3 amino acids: CASSEARNRSYQPQHF. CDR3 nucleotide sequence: TGTGCCAGCAGTGAAGCCAGGAACAGAAGCTATCAGCCCCAGCATTTT.